This is a list of T cell receptor beta chains from one sample in a study of HIV-infected patients and healthy controls. TCRdb reprocessed the 5' RACE reads with MiXCR, giving one entry per CDR3 protein. This sample carries some 70,000 distinct CDR3 sequences, 15% to 20% of them seen once, and the ten largest clones take over 1.1%. The source material was CD4+ T cells from blood. These receptors originate from a human donor in good health. CDR3s include the opening cysteine and the closing phenylalanine or tryptophan. The order of the fields is D gene, V gene, J gene, clone size, CDR3 DNA, CDR3 protein. D genes are given only for firm matches. Rows give clone size only sometimes, using once, few, many, or a class for an expanded clone.

NA	TRBV19	TRBJ2-6	few	TGTGCCACCAAACCTACAGGGACCGGCTCTGGGGCCAACGTCCTGACTTTC	CATKPTGTGSGANVLTF
TRBD2	TRBV11-3	TRBJ2-3	NA	TGTGCCAGCAGCCCCGGGAGGGCGTTTCGGGTTAGCACAGATACGCAGTATTTT	CASSPGRAFRVSTDTQYF
NA	TRBV5-1	TRBJ2-5	NA	TGCGCCAGCAGCGGGGACGGCCAAGAGACCCAGTACTTC	CASSGDGQETQYF
TRBD1	TRBV20-1	TRBJ2-2	NA	TGCAGTGCTAGAGAGGGACAGGGGCTCGGGGAGCTGTTTTTT	CSAREGQGLGELFF
TRBD1	TRBV29-1	TRBJ2-2	few	TGCAGCGTTGGAGGGACAGGGAACACCGGGGAGCTGTTTTTT	CSVGGTGNTGELFF
NA	TRBV29-1	TRBJ2-1	many	TGCAGCGTTAACAAAGCGGGTTACTCCTACAATGAGCAGTTCTTC	CSVNKAGYSYNEQFF
NA	TRBV7-2	TRBJ2-2	many	TGTGCCAGCAGCTTAGAGCCGGGTTTGAGGACCGGGGAGCTGTTTTTT	CASSLEPGLRTGELFF
NA	TRBV5-1	TRBJ1-6	NA	TGCGCCAGCAGCTTGGCGGGACCGACCCGGAATTCACCCCTCCACTTT	CASSLAGPTRNSPLHF
TRBD2	TRBV12-3/TRBV12-4	TRBJ2-1	many	TGTGCCAGCAGTTTAACGGGGGGACGCTACAATGAGCAGTTCTTC	CASSLTGGRYNEQFF
NA	TRBV20-1	TRBJ2-3	many	TGCAGTGCCCGGGACCCCCAGATGGATACGCAGTATTTT	CSARDPQMDTQYF
TRBD2	TRBV18	TRBJ2-3	many	TGTGCCAGCTCACTGACTAGCGCGGATACGCAGTATTTT	CASSLTSADTQYF
NA	TRBV5-5	TRBJ2-3	NA	TGTGCCAGCAGCTTGCGGCCTCCACCCGATACGCAGTATTTT	CASSLRPPPDTQYF
TRBD1	TRBV7-2	TRBJ1-1	many	TGTGCCAGCAGCATTCCCGCAGGGGGCACTGAAGCTTTCTTT	CASSIPAGGTEAFF
TRBD2	TRBV9	TRBJ2-3	NA	TGTGCCAGCAGCGGACTAGCGGGTTTTTTAGATACGCAGTATTTT	CASSGLAGFLDTQYF
NA	TRBV3-1	TRBJ2-1	many	TGTGCCAGCAGCCAAGTCCGGAATGAGCAGTTCTTC	CASSQVRNEQFF
TRBD2	TRBV30	TRBJ2-7	NA	TGTGCCTGGAGTGTTGCGGGAGGTTTATACGAGCAGTACTTC	CAWSVAGGLYEQYF
TRBD1	TRBV20-1	TRBJ1-2	many	TGCAGTGCTAGGGTTCTCGGCGGGACAGCAGACTATGGCTACACCTTC	CSARVLGGTADYGYTF
TRBD1	TRBV10-3	TRBJ1-2	few	TGTGCCATCAGTGAGTCGATAAGGACAGGGGATTATGGCTACACCTTC	CAISESIRTGDYGYTF
NA	TRBV14	TRBJ2-2	few	TGTGCCAGCAGCCAAGCCAGGGCCACCGGGGAGCTGTTTTTT	CASSQARATGELFF
NA	TRBV24-1	TRBJ1-1	many	TGTGCCACCAGTGATGGGGTTGAAGCTTTCTTT	CATSDGVEAFF
NA	TRBV12-3/TRBV12-4	TRBJ1-5	many	TGTGCCAGCAGTTTAGGGGCCAGACTTGTATTAAGCAATCAGCCCCAGCATTTT	CASSLGARLVLSNQPQHF
TRBD1	TRBV19	TRBJ1-5	few	TGTGCCAGTAGTATCCTACAGGGGGCAGGTCAGCCCCAGCATTTT	CASSILQGAGQPQHF
NA	TRBV19	TRBJ2-2	few	TGTGCCAGTAGTATTTCCGCTGCGAACACCGGGGAGCTGTTTTTT	CASSISAANTGELFF
NA	TRBV6-6	TRBJ1-4	few	TGTGCCAGCAGCAGACAGGACGTTCGAATACTGTTTTTT	CASSRQDVRILFF
NA	TRBV19	TRBJ2-7	few	TGTGCCAGTAGTACTTCGGACAGCTACGAGCAGTACTTC	CASSTSDSYEQYF
NA	TRBV2	TRBJ1-1	many	TGTGCCAGCATCAAAGGGTTCACTGAAGCTTTCTTT	CASIKGFTEAFF
NA	TRBV28	TRBJ2-2	few	TGTGCCAGCAGTCTAATCTGGGGGTCCTCGCAGAACACCGGGGAGCTGTTTTTT	CASSLIWGSSQNTGELFF
TRBD1	TRBV6-5	TRBJ1-6	many	TGTGCCAGCAGTCGTGAGACAGGGAATAATTCACCCCTCCACTTT	CASSRETGNNSPLHF
NA	TRBV6-5	TRBJ2-7	many	TGTGCCAGCAGTTACTCTCACATTTCCGGGAAAGAGCAGTACTTC	CASSYSHISGKEQYF
TRBD2	TRBV20-1	TRBJ2-2	few	TGCAGTGCTAGAAGGAGAAGCGGGAGGGGTGGGACCGGGGAGCTGTTTTTT	CSARRRSGRGGTGELFF
NA	TRBV9	TRBJ1-3	NA	TGTGCCAGCAGCGTAGGCGGGGGTAGCTCTGGAAACACCATATATTTT	CASSVGGGSSGNTIYF
TRBD1	TRBV6-5	TRBJ2-7	few	TGTGCCAGCAGTTACTCGGGACAGGGTTCCTACGAGCAGTACTTC	CASSYSGQGSYEQYF
NA	TRBV11-3	TRBJ2-7	few	TGTGCCAGCATTACAAGGACAGTTAACTACGAGCAGTACTTC	CASITRTVNYEQYF
NA	TRBV5-4	TRBJ2-3	few	TGTGCCAGCAGCTCAGACAGCACAGATACGCAGTATTTT	CASSSDSTDTQYF
NA	TRBV5-5	TRBJ2-7	NA	TGTGCCAGCAGCTGGGCCAGGGACTACGAGCAGTACTTC	CASSWARDYEQYF
TRBD1	TRBV4-3	TRBJ1-3	few	TGCGCCAGCAGCCGGGACAGGGTGGGCTCTGGAAACACCATATATTTT	CASSRDRVGSGNTIYF
NA	TRBV12-3/TRBV12-4	TRBJ1-2	many	TGTGCCAGCAGTTTGGGCAGGTCCTATGGCTACACCTTC	CASSLGRSYGYTF
TRBD2	TRBV6-5	TRBJ2-2	few	TGTGCCAGCAGTTACTCGGGGGGGTTCGCCAGAAACACCGGGGAGCTGTTTTTT	CASSYSGGFARNTGELFF
TRBD1	TRBV5-5	TRBJ1-1	many	TGTGCCAGCAGCTTCTGGAGGGACAGGGAAGCTTTCTTT	CASSFWRDREAFF
TRBD1	TRBV20-1	TRBJ1-2	NA	TGCAGTGCTCCAGAGCTGGGACAGTCTAACTATGGCTACACCTTC	CSAPELGQSNYGYTF
TRBD1	TRBV5-6	TRBJ2-7	many	TGTGCCAGCAGCTTGGCCGGGACAGCCTACGAGCAGTACTTC	CASSLAGTAYEQYF
TRBD2	TRBV20-1	TRBJ2-3	NA	TGCAGTGCTCCTCGGGAGGTCGGCACAGATACGCAGTATTTT	CSAPREVGTDTQYF
NA	TRBV12-3/TRBV12-4	TRBJ1-1	many	TGTGCCAGCAGTTTAGCAGCGAAAGCTTTCTTT	CASSLAAKAFF
NA	TRBV3-1	TRBJ1-5	few	TGTGCCAGCAGCCTGGGGGGCGCTCGGAACAATCAGCCCCAGCATTTT	CASSLGGARNNQPQHF
TRBD1	TRBV3-1	TRBJ1-2	NA	TGTGCCAGCAGCCTAGCCGGGACAGATGCTAATGGCTACACCTTC	CASSLAGTDANGYTF
TRBD1	TRBV5-5	TRBJ1-5	medium-sized	TGTGCCAGCAGCTTCGGGGACAGGGACCATCAGCCCCAGCATTTT	CASSFGDRDHQPQHF
NA	TRBV11-2	TRBJ2-1	NA	TGTGCCAGCAGCTCAAGGGGGGCTAGCGGAGCCCAAAATGAGCAGTTCTTC	CASSSRGASGAQNEQFF
TRBD1	TRBV12-3/TRBV12-4	TRBJ1-4	NA	TGTGCCAGCAGTTTCTTTGGGACAGGGGAAGAAAAACTGTTTTTT	CASSFFGTGEEKLFF
TRBD1	TRBV2	TRBJ2-3	NA	TGTGCCAGCAGTGAACAGGGGGCCGTAGATACGCAGTATTTT	CASSEQGAVDTQYF
TRBD1	TRBV4-3	TRBJ2-6	NA	TGCGCCAGCAGCCAGGATTACAGGGGTTCGGGGGCCAACGTCCTGACTTTC	CASSQDYRGSGANVLTF
TRBD1	TRBV7-9	TRBJ1-4	NA	TGTGCCAGCAGCTCGGGACAGGGAAATTCGGAAAAACTGTTTTTT	CASSSGQGNSEKLFF
TRBD1	TRBV19	TRBJ1-1	many	TGTGCCAGTAGTATAGGGGGGACAGGGTGGTGTTTT	CASSIGGTGWCF
NA	TRBV12-3/TRBV12-4	TRBJ1-2	NA	TGTGCCAGCAGACTCGGGGCTGACTATGGCTACACCTTC	CASRLGADYGYTF
NA	TRBV5-1	TRBJ1-1	NA	TGCGCCAGCAGTCGACTGACAGGCCGGGACCCCTACACTGAAGCTTTCTTT	CASSRLTGRDPYTEAFF
NA	TRBV27	TRBJ1-5	few	TGTGCCAGCAGTTTACTAGGGGATAGCAATCAGCCCCAGCATTTT	CASSLLGDSNQPQHF
NA	TRBV4-2	TRBJ2-1	NA	TGTGCCAGCAGCCGTCATCCGGACAGCAACAATGAGCAGTTCTTC	CASSRHPDSNNEQFF
TRBD2	TRBV18	TRBJ2-3	NA	TGTGCCAGCTCACCCCTAGCGGGAGTTTGGTCGGACACAGATACGCAGTATTTT	CASSPLAGVWSDTDTQYF
NA	TRBV11-2	TRBJ2-5	many	TGTGCCAGCAGCTTAGATCAGCTAGCTAAGGGAAAAGAGACCCAGTACTTC	CASSLDQLAKGKETQYF
NA	TRBV5-1	TRBJ2-4	few	TGCGCCAGCAGCTTGGGACCAAGGGACATTCAGTACTTC	CASSLGPRDIQYF